The 6 T cell receptor beta chains below were found in one sample sequenced in a study of regulatory T cells in long-lasting Graves disease. TCR beta libraries were built with iRepertoire HTBI primers and Arm-PCR of CDR3 regions. Each CDR3 protein is one row after TCRdb ran MiXCR on the multiplex PCR reads. The sample shows about 400,000 distinct CDR3 sequences, roughly 20% of them seen only once. Specified time point: persistent/refractory GD, antithyroid drugs over 5 years with positive TRAb. There was RNA extracted from PBMCs, and the TCR library was made from it. The input for sequencing was peripheral blood mononuclear cells (PBMCs), taken when the disease was refractory, from a patient treated with antithyroid drugs. These receptors originate from a female donor with Graves disease.

This clonotype showed up many times. The chain uses TRBV2 and TRBJ2-4; D is unresolved. The CDR3 sequence is 16 residues long. Germline assignment: CDR1 SNHLY and CDR2 FYNNEI. Between the trimmed V and J ends, which lost 1 base and 0 bases, there was a span of 10 bases. The CDR3 DNA follows: TGTGCCAGCAGTGAAGGGCCGACCTTAGCCAAAAACATTCAGTACTTC. As protein: CASSEGPTLAKNIQYF.

This clonotype has a single count. A much larger clone differs by one base, so this may be a read error. V gene TRBV3-1 combines with J gene TRBJ1-1; D gene ambiguous. Germline V CDR1 and CDR2: LGHDT, YNNKEL (reference sequence). Trimming took 1 base from V and 2 from J, leaving 5 bases between them. The CDR3 length is 13 residues. CDR3 sequence reads: CASSQVLNTEAFF. The CDR3 nucleotides are TGTGCCAGCAGCCAAGTCCTCAACACTGAAGCTTTCTTT.

V and J are TRBV4-3 and TRBJ1-2; TRBD1 might be the D (5 bases). V gave up 1 base and J gave up 8 bases, with 17 bases separating them. Germline V lookup: CDR1 LGHNA, CDR2 YSLEER. The CDR3 has 15 residues. The CDR3 loop reads CASSQALWGTQGYTF. The DNA for the CDR3 is TGCGCCAGCAGCCAAGCACTATGGGGCACCCAAGGCTACACCTTC.

The table lists this clonotype with a few counts. The rearrangement joins TRBV28 to TRBJ2-2; TRBD2 matches at 8 bases. V shed 6 bases, J shed 0 bases, and the junction held 3 bases outside the gene matches. CDR1 is MDHEN and CDR2 is SYDVKM in the germline V gene. CDR3 length equals 15 residues. The CDR3 protein is CASSTSGSNTGELFF. The CDR3 DNA follows: TGTGCCAGCAGCACTAGCGGCTCGAACACCGGGGAGCTGTTTTTT.

This clonotype has a count of ten or more. The V gene is TRBV28, the J gene TRBJ1-5, with TRBD1 identical over 7 bases. The CDR3 totals 14 residues. From germline, CDR1 is MDHEN and CDR2 SYDVKM. J was trimmed by 5 bases and V by 6 bases; bases with no gene match: 7. CDR3 sequence (DNA): TGTGCCAGCAGCTTGCTGGGACAGCATCAGCCCCAGCATTTT. The encoded protein is CASSLLGQHQPQHF.

The chain is built from TRBV10-3 and TRBJ2-7; D is perhaps TRBD2 (6 bases). V was clipped by 3 bases and J by 7 bases, with 10 bases between them. The germline gives CDR1 ENHRY, CDR2 SYGVKD. The CDR3 has 12 residues. DNA of the CDR3: TGTGCCATCAGTGACCGGGGGAATGAGCAGTACTTC. It specifies CAISDRGNEQYF.